This TCR beta chain was sequenced in a study of blood T cell repertoires in COVID-19. Study context: Italy, Spain and the United States were the sources of the convalescent and acute COVID-19 samples. T cells, B-cell-depleted T cells, or PBMCs supplied cDNA or gDNA.

As processed by the authors: Amplifying reference gene primers gave estimates of nucleated cell counts. The method was immunoSEQ multiplex PCR; TCRdb's version includes in-frame clones alone and lacks a portion of them. The V and J calls and clone size were taken over from that table, and D and trimming were inferred from the DNA. The sample consists of 200,000 or so clones, 80% to 85% of them appearing once. CDR1 is MDHEN and CDR2 is SYDVKM in the germline V gene. The CDR3 is 14 amino acids. Trimming took off 4 bases at V and 4 bases at J, with 13 bases between the two ends. The clonotype comes from a woman aged 60 to 75 with acute or convalescent COVID-19. The chain is built from TRBV28 and TRBJ1-2, with D unclear. Sequenced sample: peripheral blood. DNA for the CDR3: TGTGCCAGCAGTTCCAAAAAAAGCCTCTATGGCTACACCTTC. It translates to CASSSKKSLYGYTF.